This TCR beta chain was sequenced for a study of blood T cell repertoires in COVID-19. Study information: Donors in the United States, Italy and Spain gave samples during acute or convalescent COVID-19. PBMCs, B-cell-depleted T cells, or T cells were the source of the cDNA or gDNA that made up the material.

Original analysis: By means of reference gene primer amplification, nucleated cell counts were estimated. The repertoire was sequenced with immunoSEQ multiplex PCR; TCRdb's copy has only in-frame clones and lacks some. The DNA was the basis for D and trimming; V, J and clone size are from that table. In the table there are about 100,000 clones, approximately 92% of which are singletons. The CDR3 extends over 14 amino acids. CDR1 is SGHVS, CDR2 FQNEAQ, per germline. V gave up 5 bases and J gave up 3 bases; unmatched junction bases: 4. The sequence came from a man aged 50-60 years with active COVID-19. The sequenced sample was peripheral blood. This sequence joins TRBV7-8 and TRBJ2-7; 10 positions match TRBD2. The CDR3 is CASSGTSVHYEQYF. The CDR3 bases are TGTGCCAGCAGCGGGACTAGCGTTCACTACGAGCAGTACTTC. The full variable domain, its missing parts supplied by reference TRBV7-8 and TRBJ2-7, is GAGVSQSPRYKVAKRGQDVALRCDPISGHVSLFWYQQALGQGPEFLTYFQNEAQLDKSGLPSDRFFAERPEGSVSTLKIQRTQQEDSAVYLCASSGTSVHYEQYFGPGTRLTVT.